Below, one TCR beta chain is given with its context. Its target is not known. V lost 0 bases to trimming and J lost 7 bases; unmatched junction nucleotides: 14. In germline, CDR1 is SGHTA, CDR2 FQGTGA. The CDR3 runs to 17 residues. The sample is drawn from a study of cytomegalovirus exposure and HLA in healthy donors. PCR employed 60 Vbeta and 13 Jbeta primers. Measured with immunoSEQ multiplex PCR; TCRdb has only the in-frame clones, and not every one. The sample contains approximately 130,000 clones, 75% of which appear only once. Broader study findings: The study found most TCR sequences rare, yet found some public TCRs in many donors. V- and J-gene trimming in TCR beta was tied to a missense DCLRE1C variant by an analysis performed later. The productive fraction for most TCR beta V segments was about 90% or about 30% in an earlier analysis. When a later analysis was performed, an Asian-associated ancestry cluster reportedly had fewer N-insertions than the approximately 700-donor mean.

The chain uses TRBV7-3 and TRBJ1-1; 7 bases map to TRBD1. The clonotype comes from a man in his thirties or forties in good health and CMV-seronegative. The specimen was PBMCs. CDR3 sequence: CASSLTSRQGKLGEAFF. In DNA form, the CDR3 reads TGTGCCAGCAGCTTAACTTCCCGACAGGGAAAATTGGGTGAAGCTTTCTTT.